The entry below describes one T cell receptor (beta chain). Its antigen is still unknown. During colonoscopy, one to two rectal pinch biopsies were collected. The survey-level immunoSEQ assay was used. TCRdb's copy holds only in-frame clones and misses some; the assay was immunoSEQ multiplex PCR. The sample holds tens of thousands of clones; roughly 70% are singletons and the top ten take 7.5% to 9%. This entry belongs to a study of pediatric ulcerative colitis. Study-wide results and limits: Ulcerative colitis patients shared more blood-rectal clones than controls. Acute severe colitis showed lower rectal diversity from clonal expansions.

Germline V lookup: CDR1 SGHNT, CDR2 YYREEE (reference sequence). V lost 4 bases to trimming and J lost 1 base, with 15 bases between them. This CDR3 is 16 amino acids long. Sequences were obtained from gut tissue. This clonotype was sampled from a boy younger than 18 with severe ulcerative colitis. The V gene is TRBV5-4, the J gene TRBJ1-3; the D gene is possibly TRBD1 (5 bases). CDR3 nucleotides: TGTGCCAGCAGCCGGGACGTCGGGCCTTCTGGAAACACCATATATTTT. Protein: CASSRDVGPSGNTIYF.